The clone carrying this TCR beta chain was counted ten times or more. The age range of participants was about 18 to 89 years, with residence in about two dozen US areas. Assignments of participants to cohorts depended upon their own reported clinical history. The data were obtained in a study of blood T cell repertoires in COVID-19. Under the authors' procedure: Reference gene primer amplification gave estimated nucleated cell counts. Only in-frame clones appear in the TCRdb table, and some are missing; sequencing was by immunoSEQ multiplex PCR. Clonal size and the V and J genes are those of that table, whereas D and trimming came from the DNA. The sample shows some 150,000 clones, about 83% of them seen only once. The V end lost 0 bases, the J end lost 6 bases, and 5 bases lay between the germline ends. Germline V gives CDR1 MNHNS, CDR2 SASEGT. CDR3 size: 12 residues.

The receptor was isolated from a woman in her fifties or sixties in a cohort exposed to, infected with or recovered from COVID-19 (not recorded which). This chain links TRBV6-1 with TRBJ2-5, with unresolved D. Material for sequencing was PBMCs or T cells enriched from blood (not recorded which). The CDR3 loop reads CASSEAQKTQYF. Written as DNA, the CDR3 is TGTGCCAGCAGTGAAGCGCAGAAGACCCAGTACTTC.